These T cell receptor beta chains were read from a single sample in a study of blood T cell repertoires in COVID-19. Generated by immunoSEQ multiplex PCR, the TCRdb table keeps only in-frame clones and is missing some. The sample lists approximately 90,000 clones; approximately 80% were seen once. The specimen sequenced was peripheral blood. The receptors stem from a woman of 80 years or more with active or convalescent COVID-19. The CDR3 runs from the conserved cysteine through the conserved F or W. A D gene is named only where the DNA matches it firmly. Size is stated for part of the rows, as once, few or many counts, or as a class when the clone is expanded.

clone size	V gene	J gene	D gene	CDR3 protein	CDR3 DNA
once	TRBV6-1	TRBJ1-4	-	CASGDSATNEKLFF	TGTGCCAGCGGTGACAGTGCAACTAATGAAAAACTGTTTTTT
-	TRBV19	TRBJ2-7	-	CASSTTGNYEQYF	TGTGCCAGTAGTACCACAGGAAACTACGAGCAGTACTTC
-	TRBV18	TRBJ1-4	-	CASSPLSGEYEKLFF	TGTGCCAGCTCACCACTTTCGGGGGAGTATGAAAAACTGTTTTTT
-	TRBV30	TRBJ1-4	-	CAWSSGATNEKLFF	TGTGCCTGGAGTTCAGGGGCAACTAATGAAAAACTGTTTTTT
-	TRBV19	TRBJ1-1	-	CASSPLLATKGNTEAFF	TGTGCCAGTAGCCCCTTGTTAGCGACTAAAGGGAACACTGAAGCTTTCTTT
once	TRBV6-1	TRBJ1-3	-	CASSERAGNTIYF	TGTGCCAGCAGTGAGAGGGCCGGAAACACCATATATTTT
-	TRBV7-2	TRBJ1-3	-	CASSLGAGVWGNTIYF	TGTGCCAGCAGCTTAGGGGCGGGGGTTTGGGGAAACACCATATATTTT
few	TRBV6-2/TRBV6-3	TRBJ2-5	-	CASSGEAHTAQYF	TGTGCCAGCAGTGGGGAGGCCCATACGGCCCAGTACTTC
-	TRBV19	TRBJ1-4	-	CASSIGAQVSEKLFF	TGTGCCAGTAGTATAGGGGCGCAGGTCTCTGAAAAACTGTTTTTT
-	TRBV5-1	TRBJ1-6	TRBD1	CASSFGWTGLSNSPLHF	TGCGCCAGCAGCTTTGGCTGGACAGGGTTGTCTAATTCACCCCTCCACTTT
-	TRBV27	TRBJ2-3	TRBD1	CASSPWTGGTDTQYF	TGTGCCAGCAGTCCCTGGACAGGGGGCACAGATACGCAGTATTTT
few	TRBV5-1	TRBJ1-2	TRBD1	CASSSTQGATYGYTF	TGCGCCAGCAGCTCGACTCAGGGGGCCACTTATGGCTACACCTTC
-	TRBV19	TRBJ2-1	-	CASSIGGPPLYNEQFF	TGTGCCAGTAGTATAGGGGGCCCCCCCCTTTACAATGAGCAGTTCTTC
-	TRBV12-3/TRBV12-4	TRBJ1-1	-	CASSLDMNTEAFF	TGTGCCAGCAGTTTAGATATGAACACTGAAGCTTTCTTT
-	TRBV5-4	TRBJ2-3	TRBD2	CASSFPSGRAKDTQYF	TGTGCCAGCAGCTTTCCTAGCGGGAGGGCCAAAGATACGCAGTATTTT
-	TRBV9	TRBJ2-7	-	CASSVAPRGREQYF	TGTGCCAGCAGCGTAGCCCCTAGGGGTCGCGAGCAGTACTTC
once	TRBV7-3	TRBJ2-3	-	CASSLSRSGDGTDTQYF	TGTGCCAGCAGCTTAAGTCGGTCGGGAGATGGCACAGATACGCAGTATTTT
-	TRBV19	TRBJ2-5	TRBD2	CATRRVGTSGGAVETQYF	TGTGCCACCCGCCGCGTGGGGACTAGCGGGGGGGCCGTAGAGACCCAGTACTTC
-	TRBV7-8	TRBJ2-7	TRBD1	CASSSGQGLLGYEQYF	TGTGCCAGCAGCTCGGGACAGGGGCTCCTTGGCTACGAGCAGTACTTC
-	TRBV28	TRBJ2-7	TRBD1	CASSPDRGSHEQYF	TGTGCCAGCTCGCCCGACAGGGGGAGTCACGAGCAGTACTTC
once	TRBV28	TRBJ1-1	TRBD1	CASRQGGNTEAFF	TGTGCCAGCAGGCAGGGGGGAAACACTGAAGCTTTCTTT